The TCR beta chain described here comes from a study of T cell changes during pregnancy in multiple sclerosis. Clones were sequenced by immunoSEQ multiplex PCR, and TCRdb holds only the in-frame ones, with some missing. In the table there are approximately 100,000 clones, roughly 92% of which are singletons. CDR1 is LNHDA, CDR2 SQIVND, per germline (reference sequence). This CDR3 is 15 amino acids long. V lost 4 bases and J 8 bases, leaving 20 bases between the germline ends. The material was peripheral blood, obtained in the second trimester of pregnancy. The TCR originated in a female donor with multiple sclerosis, enrolled in a pregnancy study. V gene TRBV19 combines with J gene TRBJ1-2; unclear D gene. In DNA form, the CDR3 reads TGTGCCAGTAGTACCGGAACCGGGAGCCCTGGAGGCTACACCTTC. Translation: CASSTGTGSPGGYTF.